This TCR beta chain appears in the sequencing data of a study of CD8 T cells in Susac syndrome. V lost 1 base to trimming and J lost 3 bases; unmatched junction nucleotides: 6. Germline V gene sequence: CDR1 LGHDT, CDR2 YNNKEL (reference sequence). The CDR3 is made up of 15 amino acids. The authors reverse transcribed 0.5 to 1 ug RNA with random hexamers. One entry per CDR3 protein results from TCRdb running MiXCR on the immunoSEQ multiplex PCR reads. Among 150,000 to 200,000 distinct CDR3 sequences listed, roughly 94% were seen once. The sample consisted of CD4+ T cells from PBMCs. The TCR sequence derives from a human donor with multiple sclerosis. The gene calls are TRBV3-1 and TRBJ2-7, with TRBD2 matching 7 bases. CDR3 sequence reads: CASSQGASGNYEQYF. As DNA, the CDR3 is TGTGCCAGCAGCCAAGGGGCTAGCGGAAACTACGAGCAGTACTTC.